The present entry profiles one T cell receptor (beta chain) with its context. What it recognizes is unknown. This record belongs to a study of T cell responses to AZD1222 COVID-19 vaccine. Study-level points and caveats: Repertoires in all cases were sampled only once the peak T cell response had passed. The sample set comprised mostly white British donors with more females, and clonal diversity was possibly underestimated. Spike-specific TCRs gained breadth and depth after people received two AZD1222 doses. Spike-spanning, vaccine-associated CD4 TCRs were dominant at 160-218 and 743-854.

Between the trimmed V and J ends, which lost 1 base and 6 bases, there was a span of 7 bases. Germline CDR1 is MNHNS and CDR2 is SASEGT. This CDR3 contains 13 residues. Produced via immunoSEQ multiplex PCR; TCRdb's table is partial and in-frame only. The repertoire has around 100,000 clones, 88% of them found once; the top ten carry about 1.7%. The specimen comprised peripheral blood, sampled on day 0 of AZD1222 vaccination. The chain combines TRBV6-1 with TRBJ2-4, with no clear D. This sequence was found in an adult in good health. CDR3: CASSEGILNIQYF. CDR3 sequence (DNA): TGTGCCAGCAGTGAAGGTATTCTAAACATTCAGTACTTC.